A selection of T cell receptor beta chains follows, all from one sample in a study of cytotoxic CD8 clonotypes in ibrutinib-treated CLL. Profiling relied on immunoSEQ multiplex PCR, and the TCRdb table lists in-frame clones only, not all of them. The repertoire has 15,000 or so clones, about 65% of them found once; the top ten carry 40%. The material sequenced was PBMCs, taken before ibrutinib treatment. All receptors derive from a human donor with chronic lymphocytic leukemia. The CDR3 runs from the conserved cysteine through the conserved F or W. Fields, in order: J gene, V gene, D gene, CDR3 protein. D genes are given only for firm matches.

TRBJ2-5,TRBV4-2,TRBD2,CASSLSSAGGEETQYF
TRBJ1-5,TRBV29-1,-,CSVEGARNQPQHF
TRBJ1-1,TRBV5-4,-,CASSVSQNTEAFF
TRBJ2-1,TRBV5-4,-,CASSVSGGGEQFF
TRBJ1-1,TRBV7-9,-,CASSLGFGMNTEAFF
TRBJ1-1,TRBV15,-,CATSLLTVNTEAFF
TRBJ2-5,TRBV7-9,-,CASSPPGRARQETQYF
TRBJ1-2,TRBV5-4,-,CASSGTTGTITF
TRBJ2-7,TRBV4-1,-,CASSQGRGSYEQYF
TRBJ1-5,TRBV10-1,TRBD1,CASSDTGRTGKGQPQHF
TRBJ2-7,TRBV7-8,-,CASTLGLGYEQYF
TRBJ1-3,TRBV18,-,CASSRRDGSSGNTIYF
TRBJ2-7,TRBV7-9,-,CASSLVGYEQYF
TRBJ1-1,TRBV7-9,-,CASSLWGEETEAFF
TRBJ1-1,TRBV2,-,CASTKRAEAFF
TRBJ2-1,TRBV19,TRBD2,CASNRGGSNEQFF
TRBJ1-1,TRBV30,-,CAWRPNRAGLITEAFF
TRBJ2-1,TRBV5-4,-,CASSRDRDTNNEQFF
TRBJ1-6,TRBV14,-,CASSQEGNRVSSLHF
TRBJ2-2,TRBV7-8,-,CASSLSRQTNTGELFF
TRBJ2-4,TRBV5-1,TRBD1,CASKVGGQGQNIQYF
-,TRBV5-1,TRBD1,CASSLGQGSSEQYF
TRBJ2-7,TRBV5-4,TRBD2,CASSDPSGGQSSYEQYF
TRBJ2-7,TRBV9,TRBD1,CASSVGAGGREQYF
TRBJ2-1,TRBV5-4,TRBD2,CASSLARGGRDEQFF
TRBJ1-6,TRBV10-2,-,CASSDPSSYNSPLHF
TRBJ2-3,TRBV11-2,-,CASSLGGGPLTDTQYF
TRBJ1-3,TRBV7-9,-,CASSLGGGPSGNTIYF
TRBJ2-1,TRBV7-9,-,CASSPDLDYNEQFF
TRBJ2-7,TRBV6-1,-,CASVTMYGAGSEQYF
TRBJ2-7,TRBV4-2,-,CASSQENKPYEQYF
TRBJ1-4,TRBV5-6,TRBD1,CASSFGQGNEKLFF
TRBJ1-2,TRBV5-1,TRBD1,CASSAKGQGAGYTF
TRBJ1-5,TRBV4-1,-,CASSQGGSYNQPQHF
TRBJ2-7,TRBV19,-,CASSIGLVYEQYF
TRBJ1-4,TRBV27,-,CASSFSWGSANEKLFF
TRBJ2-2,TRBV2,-,CASSVFRANTGELFF
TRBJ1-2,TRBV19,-,CASSRGPYGYTF
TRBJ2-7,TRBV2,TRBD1,CASSVGTGGADEQYF
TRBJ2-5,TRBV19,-,CASSINPGGETQYF
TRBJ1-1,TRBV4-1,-,CASSQQGPLMSAFF
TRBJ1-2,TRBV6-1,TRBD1,CASSEALGQGRNYGYTF
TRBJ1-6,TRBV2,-,CASRFGDLNSPLHF
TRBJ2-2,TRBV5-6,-,CASSPEPGNTGELFF
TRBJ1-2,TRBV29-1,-,CSVITGQANYGYTF